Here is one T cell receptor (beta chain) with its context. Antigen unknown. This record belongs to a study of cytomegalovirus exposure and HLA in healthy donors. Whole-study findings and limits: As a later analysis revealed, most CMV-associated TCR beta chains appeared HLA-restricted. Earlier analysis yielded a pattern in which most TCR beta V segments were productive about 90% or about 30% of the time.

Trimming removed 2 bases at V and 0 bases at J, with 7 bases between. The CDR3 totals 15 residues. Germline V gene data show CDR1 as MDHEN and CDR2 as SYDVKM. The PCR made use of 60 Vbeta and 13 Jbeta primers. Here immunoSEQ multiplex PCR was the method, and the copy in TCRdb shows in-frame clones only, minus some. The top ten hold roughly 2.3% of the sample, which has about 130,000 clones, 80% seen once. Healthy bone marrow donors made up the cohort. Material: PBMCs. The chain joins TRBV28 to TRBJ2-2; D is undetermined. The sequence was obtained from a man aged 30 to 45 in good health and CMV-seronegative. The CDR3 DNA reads TGTGCCAGCAGTTTAATCGGTTCGAACACCGGGGAGCTGTTTTTT. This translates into CASSLIGSNTGELFF.